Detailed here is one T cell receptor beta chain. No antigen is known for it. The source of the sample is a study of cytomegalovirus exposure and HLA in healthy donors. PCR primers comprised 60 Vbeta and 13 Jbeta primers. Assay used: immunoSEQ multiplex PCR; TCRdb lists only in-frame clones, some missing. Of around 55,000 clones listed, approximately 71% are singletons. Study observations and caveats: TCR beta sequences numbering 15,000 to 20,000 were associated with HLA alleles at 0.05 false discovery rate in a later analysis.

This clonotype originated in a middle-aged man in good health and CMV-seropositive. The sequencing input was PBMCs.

The CDR3 is CASSSSTDTQYF. The CDR3 nucleotides are TGTGCCAGCAGCTCGAGCACAGATACGCAGTATTTT. V is TRBV6-6 and J is TRBJ2-3; D unclear. V was cut by 6 bases and J by 0 bases, with 4 bases left in between. Germline V gene lookup returns CDR1 MNHNY and CDR2 SVGAGI (reference sequence). The CDR3 totals 12 residues.